Presented here are 14 T cell receptor beta chains from one specimen sequenced in a study of CD8 T cells in ankylosing spondylitis. In TCRdb, the 5' RACE reads were re-called with MiXCR into one record per CDR3 protein. The data show over 150,000 distinct CDR3 sequences, about 20% seen once. Source material: blood, either unsorted or a sorted T cell fraction (not recorded which). The receptors were sampled from a male donor aged 10-29 years with ankylosing spondylitis or in good health (not recorded which).

Here the CDR3 DNA reads TGTGCCAGCAGCTCCGCCATAGATGAGCAGTTCTTC. It codes for CASSSAIDEQFF. V and J are TRBV12-3 or TRBV12-4 and TRBJ2-1; D gene ambiguous. Trimming removed 6 bases from V and 8 bases from J, with 11 bases in between. The CDR3 loop spans 12 amino acids.

This clonotype was observed at least ten times. This sequence joins TRBV6-1 and TRBJ2-2, with 7 nucleotides matching TRBD2. This CDR3 contains 13 residues. The V gene's germline CDR1 is MNHNS and CDR2 SASEGT. J gave up 5 bases and V 10 bases, and 7 bases lay outside the gene matches. The CDR3 loop reads CANLSGKTGELFF. The CDR3, as DNA: TGTGCCAACCTGAGCGGGAAAACCGGGGAGCTGTTTTTT.

The chain combines TRBV7-2 with TRBJ1-2, with D possibly TRBD1 on 5 matching bases. The CDR3 consists of 15 residues. Germline CDR1 SGHTA, CDR2 FQGNSA. Trimming left V 5 bases short and J 2 bases short, with 15 bases between. The chain's CDR3 is CASSKTGTGNYGYTF. Here the CDR3 DNA reads TGTGCCAGCAGCAAAACCGGGACGGGGAACTATGGCTACACCTTC.

This clonotype came up many times. This chain connects TRBV29-1 to TRBJ1-2; D possibly corresponds to TRBD1 (5 bases). This CDR3 has 14 amino acids. Germline CDR1 and CDR2: SQVTM and ANQGSEA. Trimming pared 3 bases from V and 4 bases from J, leaving 15 bases between. CDR3 DNA: TGCAGCGTTGAGAAGGGGTCGACAGCCTATGGCTACACCTTC. Its translation: CSVEKGSTAYGYTF. Combining the CDR3 with reference TRBV29-1 and TRBJ1-2 gives the whole variable domain SAVISQKPSRDICQRGTSLTIQCQVDSQVTMMFWYRQQPGQSLTLIATANQGSEATYESGFVIDKFPISRPNLTFSTLTVSNMSPEDSSIYLCSVEKGSTAYGYTFGSGTRLTVV.

This clonotype showed up many times. This chain uses TRBV20-1 with TRBJ2-2, with a possible D match to TRBD2 (6 bases). There are 15 residues in the CDR3. V lost 3 bases to trimming and J lost 1 base, with 12 bases between them. From germline, CDR1 is DFQATT and CDR2 SNEGSKA (reference sequence). The CDR3 sequence is CSASRASVNTGELFF. The CDR3 region has the DNA TGCAGTGCTAGTCGGGCTAGCGTGAACACCGGGGAGCTGTTTTTT.

This clonotype was seen repeatedly, ten times or more. The rearrangement uses TRBV15 and TRBJ1-5, with D uncertain. Trimming pared 0 bases from V and 6 bases from J, leaving 6 bases between. The germline CDR1 and CDR2 sequences are LNHNV and YYDKDF (reference sequence). This CDR3 has 13 amino acids. The CDR3 DNA follows: TGTGCCACCAGCAGAGATAAGGTTCAGCCCCAGCATTTT. Its translation: CATSRDKVQPQHF.

This clonotype was counted many times. This chain links TRBV6-6 with TRBJ2-5; D is uncertain. V gave up 3 bases and J gave up 1 base, with 9 bases separating them. The CDR3 length is 14 residues. Germline lookup yields CDR1 MNHNY and CDR2 SVGAGI (reference sequence). In nucleotides, the CDR3 is TGTGCCAGCAGTTATGAAAACCCCCAAGAGACCCAGTACTTC. The encoded protein is CASSYENPQETQYF.

This clonotype came up many times. The V and J genes are TRBV12-3 or TRBV12-4 and TRBJ2-1; no firm D call. The CDR3 runs to 15 residues. V was clipped by 1 base and J by 0 bases, with 7 bases between them. The CDR3 spells CASSLERSSYNEQFF. The CDR3 region has the DNA TGTGCCAGCAGTTTAGAAAGGAGCTCCTACAATGAGCAGTTCTTC.

This clonotype was recorded many times. The chain uses TRBV12-3 or TRBV12-4 and TRBJ2-1; D gene unclear. V was trimmed by 6 bases and J by 7 bases, leaving 10 bases between them. The CDR3 runs 12 residues. DNA for the CDR3: TGTGCCAGCAGCCTACCAGAGAATGAGCAGTTCTTC. Its translation is CASSLPENEQFF.

The chain employs TRBV7-6 and TRBJ1-1; 9 positions match TRBD1. CDR1 is SGHVS and CDR2 is FNYEAQ in the germline V gene. The length of the CDR3 is 15 residues. With V trimmed by 0 bases and J by 6 bases, 5 bases remained unmatched. CDR3 sequence: CASSLAMGQGPEAFF. CDR3 nucleotides: TGTGCCAGCAGCTTAGCGATGGGACAGGGACCTGAAGCTTTCTTT.

The rearrangement links TRBV25-1 to TRBJ2-5; D gene uncertain. Germline V gene data show CDR1 as MGHDK and CDR2 as SYGVNS. The CDR3 has 15 amino acids. With 1 base removed from V and 5 bases from J, the gap between germline ends came to 14 bases. CDR3 bases: TGTGCCAGCAGTGAATCACTCAGTAGATCGGAGACCCAGTACTTC. This translates into CASSESLSRSETQYF.

The rearrangement joins TRBV12-3 or TRBV12-4 to TRBJ2-7, with D unclear. The CDR3 covers 16 residues. Trimming took 2 bases from V and 1 from J, leaving 15 bases between them. CDR3 bases: TGTGCCAGCAGTTTACTATTGGCAGGCCTTTCCTACGAGCAGTACTTC. Translating gives CASSLLLAGLSYEQYF.

The rearrangement uses TRBV24-1 and TRBJ2-3; 9 nucleotides align to TRBD1. J gave up 1 base and V 3 bases, and 13 bases lay outside the gene matches. Germline V CDR1 and CDR2: KGHDR, SFDVKD. The CDR3 has 19 residues. CDR3 sequence (DNA): TGTGCCACCAGTGATCCCCGGGACAGGGTAATCCTCGGCACAGATACGCAGTATTTT. This codes for CATSDPRDRVILGTDTQYF.

This clonotype was counted at least ten times. The chain combines TRBV7-8 with TRBJ2-7; D not certain. Trimming removed 5 bases at V and 4 bases at J, with 12 bases between. Germline CDR1 is SGHVS and CDR2 is FQNEAQ. The CDR3 is 13 amino acids. Written as DNA, the CDR3 is TGTGCCAGCAGCGTGGTCGGGCCGTACGAGCAGTACTTC. Protein sequence: CASSVVGPYEQYF.